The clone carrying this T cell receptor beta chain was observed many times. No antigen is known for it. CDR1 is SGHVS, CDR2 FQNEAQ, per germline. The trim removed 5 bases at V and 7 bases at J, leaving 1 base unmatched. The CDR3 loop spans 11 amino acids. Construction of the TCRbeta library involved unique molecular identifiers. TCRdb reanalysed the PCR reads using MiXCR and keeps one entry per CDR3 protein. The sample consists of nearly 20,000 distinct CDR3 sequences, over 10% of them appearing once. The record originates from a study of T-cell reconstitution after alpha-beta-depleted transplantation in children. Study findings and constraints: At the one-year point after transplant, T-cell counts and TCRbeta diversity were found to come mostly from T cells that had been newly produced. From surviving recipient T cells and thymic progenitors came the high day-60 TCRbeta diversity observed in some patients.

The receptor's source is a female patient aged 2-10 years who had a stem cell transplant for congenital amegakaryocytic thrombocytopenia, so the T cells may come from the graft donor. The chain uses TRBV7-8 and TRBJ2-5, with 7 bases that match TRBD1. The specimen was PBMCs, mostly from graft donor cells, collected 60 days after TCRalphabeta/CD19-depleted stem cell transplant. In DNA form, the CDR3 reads TGTGCCAGCAGCCAGGGGGTGACCCAGTACTTC. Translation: CASSQGVTQYF.